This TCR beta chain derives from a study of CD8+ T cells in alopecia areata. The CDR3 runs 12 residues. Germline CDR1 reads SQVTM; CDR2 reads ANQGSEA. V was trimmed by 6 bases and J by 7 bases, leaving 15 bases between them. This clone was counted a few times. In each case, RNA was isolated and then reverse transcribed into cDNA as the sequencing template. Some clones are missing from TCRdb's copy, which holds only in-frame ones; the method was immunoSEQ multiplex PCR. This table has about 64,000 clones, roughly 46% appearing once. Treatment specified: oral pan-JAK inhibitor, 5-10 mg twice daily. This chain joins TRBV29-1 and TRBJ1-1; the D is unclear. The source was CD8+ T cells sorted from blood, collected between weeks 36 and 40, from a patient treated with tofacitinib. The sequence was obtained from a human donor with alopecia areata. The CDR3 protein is CSVPSTGGEAFF. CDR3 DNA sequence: TGCAGCGTCCCATCGACCGGCGGTGAAGCTTTCTTT. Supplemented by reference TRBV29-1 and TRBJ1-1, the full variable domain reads SAVISQKPSRDICQRGTSLTIQCQVDSQVTMMFWYRQQPGQSLTLIATANQGSEATYESGFVIDKFPISRPNLTFSTLTVSNMSPEDSSIYLCSVPSTGGEAFFGQGTRLTVV.